A single sample gave rise to the 14 T cell receptor beta chains below, sequenced in a study of cytomegalovirus exposure and HLA in healthy donors. Use of 60 Vbeta and 13 Jbeta primers characterized the PCR. Measured with immunoSEQ multiplex PCR; TCRdb has only the in-frame clones, and not every one. The profile covers a few hundred thousand clones, with more than 65% appearing a single time and under 2% taken by the ten largest. Specimen: PBMCs. These TCRs come from a young woman in good health and CMV-seronegative.

The chain combines TRBV5-6 with TRBJ1-1; D not certain. Germline values: CDR1 SGHDT, CDR2 YYEEEE. V was cut by 5 bases and J by 0 bases, with 5 bases left in between. The CDR3 has 12 residues. The DNA for the CDR3 is TGTGCCAGCAGTCAAATGAACACTGAAGCTTTCTTT. This encodes CASSQMNTEAFF.

The V gene is TRBV7-6, the J gene TRBJ2-7; 8 bases are shared with TRBD1. V trimming: 1 base; J trimming: 5 bases; junction bases outside the gene matches: 4. Per germline, CDR1 SGHVS and CDR2 FNYEAQ. The CDR3 runs to 14 residues. In DNA, the CDR3 is TGTGCCAGCAGCTTAGTACAGGGGGTTCACGAGCAGTACTTC. It yields the protein CASSLVQGVHEQYF.

About this clone itself: A far larger clone is off by one base, so a read error is likely. This sequence joins TRBV7-9 and TRBJ2-1, with D tentatively TRBD2 (6 bases). Germline lookup yields CDR1 SEHNR and CDR2 FQNEAQ (reference sequence). This CDR3 has 14 residues. This CDR3 is CPSERGGFGDEQFF. The CDR3 DNA follows: TGTCCCAGCGAAAGGGGAGGCTTCGGGGATGAGCAGTTCTTC. Full variable domain (rest looked up from reference TRBV7-9 and TRBJ2-1): DTGVSQNPRHKITKRGQNVTFRCDPISEHNRLYWYRQTLGQGPEFLTYFQNEAQLEKSRLLSDRFSAERPKGSFSTLEIQRTEQGDSAMYLCPSERGGFGDEQFFGPGTRLTVL.

The V and J genes are TRBV5-6 and TRBJ2-7; 7 positions agree with TRBD2. Germline V gene data show CDR1 as SGHDT and CDR2 as YYEEEE. This CDR3 spans 17 amino acids. V gave up 1 base and J gave up 1 base; unmatched junction bases: 11. For the CDR3, the DNA is TGTGCCAGCAGCTTGAATGTACTGGCGGGAGCTTCCTACGAGCAGTACTTC. Residues: CASSLNVLAGASYEQYF.

CDR3 nucleotides: TGTGCCAGCAGTTACGAGGAGGGATCCGGGGAGCTGTTTTTT. Its translation is CASSYEEGSGELFF. This chain connects TRBV6-6 to TRBJ2-2; TRBD2 is a possible D gene (6 bases). The CDR3 contains 14 residues. Between the trimmed V and J ends, which lost 2 bases and 6 bases, there was a span of 10 bases. Looked up from germline, CDR1 is MNHNY and CDR2 is SVGAGI (reference sequence).

V is TRBV9 and J is TRBJ1-4; no definite D call. The V gene lost 0 bases and the J gene lost 6 bases, with 9 bases spanning the gap. Germline CDR1 is SGDLS and CDR2 is YYNGEE. This CDR3 has 14 amino acids. The CDR3 here is CASSVGGRDEKLFF. DNA of the CDR3: TGTGCCAGCAGCGTAGGAGGGAGGGATGAAAAACTGTTTTTT.

The genes are TRBV6-5 and TRBJ2-7; no definite D call. The CDR3 loop spans 12 amino acids. Looked up from germline, CDR1 is MNHEY and CDR2 is SVGAGI. V was pared by 2 bases and J by 6 bases, with 8 bases between. The CDR3 is CASSYRVCEQYF. CDR3 DNA: TGTGCCAGCAGTTACCGGGTTTGCGAGCAGTACTTC.

This clone was observed once. This chain connects TRBV11-3 to TRBJ2-3, with 8 bases matching TRBD2. J lost 4 bases, V lost 4 bases, and 7 bases had no gene match. The CDR3 is 15 amino acids. CDR1 is SGHNT, CDR2 YENEEA, per germline. Here the CDR3 reads CASSSIAGFPDTQYF. As DNA, the CDR3 is TGTGCCAGCAGCTCCATAGCGGGGTTCCCAGATACGCAGTATTTT.

The J gene is TRBJ2-1, the V gene TRBV10-3, with 7 bases matching TRBD2. The CDR3 is 14 amino acids. The V gene's germline CDR1 is ENHRY and CDR2 SYGVKD. The V gene end was trimmed by 4 bases and the J gene end by 3 bases; junction bases not matched to a gene: 3. This CDR3 reads CAISAGGGYNEQFF. The CDR3 bases are TGTGCCATCAGTGCGGGCGGGGGCTACAATGAGCAGTTCTTC.

The V and J genes are TRBV5-1 and TRBJ2-7, with TRBD1 identical over 9 bases. CDR1 and CDR2 from the germline V gene are SGHRS and YFSETQ. V was clipped by 5 bases and J by 2 bases; unmatched bases: 8. There are 15 residues in the CDR3. The chain's CDR3 is CASRTGTGIPYEQYF. The DNA of the CDR3 is TGCGCCAGCAGGACCGGGACAGGGATACCCTACGAGCAGTACTTC.

A word on this clone: This may be a read error: a much more frequent sequence differs by one nucleotide. As the CDR3 is not closed by the conserved phenylalanine or tryptophan, this likely results from a read error. The rearrangement links TRBV10-1 to TRBJ2-2; the match to TRBD1 covers 9 bases. CDR1 is WNHNN, CDR2 SYGVQD, per germline (reference sequence). There are 14 residues in the CDR3. The trim removed 0 bases at V and 9 bases at J, leaving 2 bases unmatched. The CDR3 region has the DNA TGCGCCAGCAGTGAGTCGGGACAGGGCAGGGAGCTGTTTTTG. It specifies CASSESGQGRELFL.

This clone occurred a few times. The chain recombines TRBV14 with TRBJ2-3, with D possibly TRBD2 on 5 matching bases. The V gene's germline CDR1 is SGHDN and CDR2 FVKESK. Trimming took off 4 bases at V and 6 bases at J, with 14 bases between the two ends. The CDR3 totals 14 residues. The CDR3 sequence is CASSRTLGADTQYF. In DNA form, the CDR3 reads TGTGCCAGCAGCCGGACCCTGGGAGCGGATACGCAGTATTTT.

There are a few counts of this clone. J is TRBJ1-1 and V is TRBV9, with TRBD1 matching over 7 bases. CDR1 is SGDLS, CDR2 YYNGEE, per germline. Germline trimming cut 0 bases from V and 11 bases from J; bases unmatched to any gene: 7. CDR3 length: 13 residues. In DNA form, the CDR3 reads TGTGCCAGCAGCGTAGTGGGGGACAGTAGGGCTTTCTTT. Protein: CASSVVGDSRAFF.

This clone was observed many times. CDR3 DNA: TGCAGCGTCCTCACGAGGAGCGATGATGTTGGCACTGAAGCTTTCTTT. Amino acid sequence: CSVLTRSDDVGTEAFF. The chain recombines TRBV29-1 with TRBJ1-1; D is unclear. Germline loops: CDR1 SQVTM, CDR2 ANQGSEA. V shed 6 bases and J shed 4 bases, with 24 bases lying between them. CDR3 size: 16 residues.